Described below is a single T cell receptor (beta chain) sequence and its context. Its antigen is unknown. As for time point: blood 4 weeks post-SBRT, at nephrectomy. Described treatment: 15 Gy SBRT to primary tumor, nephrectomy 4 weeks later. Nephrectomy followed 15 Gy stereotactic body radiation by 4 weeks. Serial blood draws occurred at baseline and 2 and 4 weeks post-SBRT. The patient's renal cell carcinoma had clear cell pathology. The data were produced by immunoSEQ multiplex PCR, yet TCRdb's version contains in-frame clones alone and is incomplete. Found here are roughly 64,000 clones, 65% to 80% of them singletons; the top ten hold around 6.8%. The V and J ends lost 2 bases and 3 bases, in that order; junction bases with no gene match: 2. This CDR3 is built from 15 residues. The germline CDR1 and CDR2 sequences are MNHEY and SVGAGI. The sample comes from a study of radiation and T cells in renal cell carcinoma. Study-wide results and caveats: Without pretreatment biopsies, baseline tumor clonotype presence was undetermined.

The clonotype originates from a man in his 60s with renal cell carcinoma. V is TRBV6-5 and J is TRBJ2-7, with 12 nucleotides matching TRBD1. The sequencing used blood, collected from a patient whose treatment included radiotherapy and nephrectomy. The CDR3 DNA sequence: TGTGCCAGCAGTTACGGGACAGGGGGCGGCTACGAGCAGTACTTC. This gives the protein CASSYGTGGGYEQYF.